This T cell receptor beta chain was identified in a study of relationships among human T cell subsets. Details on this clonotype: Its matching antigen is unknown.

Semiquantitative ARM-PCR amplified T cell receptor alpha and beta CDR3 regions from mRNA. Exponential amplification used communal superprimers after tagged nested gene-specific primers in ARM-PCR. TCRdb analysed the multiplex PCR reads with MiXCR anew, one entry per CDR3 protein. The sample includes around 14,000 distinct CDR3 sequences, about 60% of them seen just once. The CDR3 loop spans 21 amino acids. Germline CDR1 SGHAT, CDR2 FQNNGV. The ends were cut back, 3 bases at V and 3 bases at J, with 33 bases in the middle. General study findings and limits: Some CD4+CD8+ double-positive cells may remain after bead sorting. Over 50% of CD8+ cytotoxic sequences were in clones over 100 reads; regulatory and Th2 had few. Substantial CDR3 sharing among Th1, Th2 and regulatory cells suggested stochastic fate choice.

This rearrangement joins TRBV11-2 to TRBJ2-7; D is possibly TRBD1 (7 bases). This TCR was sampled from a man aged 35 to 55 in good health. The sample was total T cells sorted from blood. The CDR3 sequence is CASSFFLAAVTMDRRVYEQYF. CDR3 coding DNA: TGTGCCAGCAGCTTTTTTTTAGCGGCGGTCACAATGGACAGGAGGGTCTACGAGCAGTACTTC.